The T cell receptor (beta chain) under discussion was sequenced for a study of blood T cell repertoires in COVID-19. As for the study in general: Collection of acute and convalescent COVID-19 samples took place in the United States, Italy and Spain. The analysed material was cDNA or gDNA that came from T cells, B-cell-depleted T cells, or PBMCs.

In the study's own analysis: Amplification of reference gene primers provided the estimated nucleated cell counts. The protocol was immunoSEQ multiplex PCR, while the TCRdb copy is restricted to in-frame clones and leaves out a portion. Clonal size and the V and J genes are those of that table, whereas D and trimming came from the DNA. The sample has a few hundred thousand clones; about 80% are singletons. This receptor was taken from a person between 65 and 79 years old with COVID-19, enrolled during active disease. The material sequenced was peripheral blood.

CDR3 protein: CASSLANKTSGRGEQYF. The CDR3 bases are TGTGCCAGCAGCTTGGCCAATAAGACTAGCGGGAGGGGCGAGCAGTACTTC. The genes are TRBV5-8 and TRBJ2-7, with TRBD2 matching over 14 bases. CDR3 length: 17 amino acids. Germline lookup yields CDR1 SGHTS and CDR2 YDEGEE. Losses at the gene ends were 0 bases for V and 6 bases for J; bases not matched to a gene: 8. The full variable domain, completed using reference TRBV5-8 and TRBJ2-7, is EAGVTQSPTHLIKTRGQQATLRCSPISGHTSVYWYQQALGLGLQFLLWYDEGEERNRGNFPPRFSGRQFPNYSSELNVNALELEDSALYLCASSLANKTSGRGEQYFGPGTRLTVT.